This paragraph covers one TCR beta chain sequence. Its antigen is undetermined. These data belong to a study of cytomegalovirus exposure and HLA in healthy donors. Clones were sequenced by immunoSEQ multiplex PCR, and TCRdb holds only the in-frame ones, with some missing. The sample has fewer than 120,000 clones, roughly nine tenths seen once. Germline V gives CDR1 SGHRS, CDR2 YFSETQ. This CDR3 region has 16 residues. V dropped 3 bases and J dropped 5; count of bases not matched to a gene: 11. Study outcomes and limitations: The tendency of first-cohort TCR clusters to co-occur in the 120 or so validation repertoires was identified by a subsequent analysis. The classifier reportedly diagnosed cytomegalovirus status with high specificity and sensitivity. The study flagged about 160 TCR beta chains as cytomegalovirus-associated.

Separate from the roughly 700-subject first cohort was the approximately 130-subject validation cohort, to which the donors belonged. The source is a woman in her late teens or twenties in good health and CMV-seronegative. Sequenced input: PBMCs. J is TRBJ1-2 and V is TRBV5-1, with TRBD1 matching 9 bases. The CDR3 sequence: CASSSGTGRKPYGYTF. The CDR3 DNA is TGCGCCAGCAGCTCGGGGACAGGGCGAAAACCTTATGGCTACACCTTC.